This TCR beta chain was captured in a study of T-cell reconstitution after alpha-beta-depleted transplantation in children. Study results and limitations: The study reportedly traced alpha-beta T cells about two months after transplant to several hundred expanded graft clones. Day-60 TCRbeta diversity that was high in some patients was derived from surviving recipient T cells and thymic progenitors.

J gave up 6 bases and V 4 bases, and 14 bases lay outside the gene matches. There are 17 residues in the CDR3. Germline CDR1 is SGHTA and CDR2 is FQGNSA. A library of TCRbeta sequences, prepared with unique molecular identifiers, was generated. TCRdb reprocessed the PCR reads via MiXCR and lists one record per CDR3 protein. The table includes about a million distinct CDR3 sequences, around 30% detected once. As to this clonotype: Its antigen is currently unknown.

Sequencing was performed on PBMCs, mostly from graft donor cells, taken 360 days after TCRalphabeta/CD19-depleted stem cell transplant. The genes are TRBV7-2 and TRBJ2-3, with 9 nucleotides matching TRBD2. The clonotype was recovered from a boy less than two years old who had a stem cell transplant for SCID, so the T cells may come from the graft donor. The CDR3 bases are TGTGCCAGCAGCTATCAAGCGGGGGGCCCTCGTGGGGATACGCAGTATTTT. It yields the protein CASSYQAGGPRGDTQYF. Variable domain in full (rest from reference TRBV7-2 and TRBJ2-3): GAGVSQSPSNKVTEKGKDVELRCDPISGHTALYWYRQSLGQGLEFLIYFQGNSAPDKSGLPSDRFSAERTGGSVSTLTIQRTQQEDSAVYLCASSYQAGGPRGDTQYFGPGTRLTVL.